This T cell receptor (beta chain) was found in a study of blood T cell repertoires in COVID-19. As for the study in general: Samples representing acute and convalescent COVID-19 were sourced from the United States, Italy and Spain.

The table came from immunoSEQ multiplex PCR; TCRdb's copy has only in-frame clones and leaves some out. The sample has approximately 190,000 clones; nearly 90% are singletons. The sequencing sample was made of peripheral blood. This TCR was sampled from a woman aged 40 to 49 who had recovered from COVID-19.

The DNA of the CDR3 is TGTGCCAGCAGTTTTTCGACAGGGTCTGAAGCTTTCTTT. This translates into CASSFSTGSEAFF. V is TRBV12-3 or TRBV12-4 and J is TRBJ1-1; the match to TRBD1 covers 7 bases. The trim removed 3 bases at V and 6 bases at J, leaving 4 bases unmatched. The CDR3 covers 13 residues.